Sequencing of this T cell receptor (beta chain) was carried out in a study of shared clonotypes between healthy human individuals. This clone was observed a handful of times. The target antigen is unknown. The germline CDR1 and CDR2 sequences are SGDLS and YYNGEE. The CDR3 consists of 15 residues. J gave up 2 bases and V 0 bases, and 1 base lay outside the gene matches. TCRdb keeps only in-frame clones here, not all; method: immunoSEQ multiplex PCR. The table shows roughly 770,000 clones, with 95% to 97% occurring only once. General observations from the study: Limited genetic and exposure-history diversity came from having few donors.

The naive CD8 population came from CD45RO-negative cells selected for CCR7, without terminally differentiated effector memory CD45RA+ cells. J is TRBJ2-1 and V is TRBV9; 8 bases are shared with TRBD2. The sequencing input was naive CD8+ T cells sorted from blood. This TCR was sampled from a man aged 25-45 years in good health. Written as DNA, the CDR3 is TGTGCCAGCAGCGTAGGCGGGAGGACCTACAATGAGCAGTTCTTC. This gives the protein CASSVGGRTYNEQFF.